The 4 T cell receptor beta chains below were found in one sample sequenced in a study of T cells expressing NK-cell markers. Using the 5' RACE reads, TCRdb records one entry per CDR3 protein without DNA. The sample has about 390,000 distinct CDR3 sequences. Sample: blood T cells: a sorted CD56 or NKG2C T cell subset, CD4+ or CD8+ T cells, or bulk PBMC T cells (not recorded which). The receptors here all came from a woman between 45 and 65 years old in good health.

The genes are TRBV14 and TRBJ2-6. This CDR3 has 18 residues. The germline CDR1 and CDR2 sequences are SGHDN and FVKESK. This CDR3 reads CASSQVAEKASGANVLTF.

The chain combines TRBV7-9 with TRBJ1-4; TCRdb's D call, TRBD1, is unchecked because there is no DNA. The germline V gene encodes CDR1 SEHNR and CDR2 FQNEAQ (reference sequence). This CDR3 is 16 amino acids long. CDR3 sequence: CASSRLGGQPNEKLFF.

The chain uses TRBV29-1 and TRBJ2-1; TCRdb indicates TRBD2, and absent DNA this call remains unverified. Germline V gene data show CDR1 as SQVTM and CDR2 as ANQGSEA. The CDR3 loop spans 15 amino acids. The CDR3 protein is CSVEGLAGGRNEQFF.

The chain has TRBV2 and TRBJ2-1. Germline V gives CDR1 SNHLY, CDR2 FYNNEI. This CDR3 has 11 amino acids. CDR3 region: CASLQRNEQFF.